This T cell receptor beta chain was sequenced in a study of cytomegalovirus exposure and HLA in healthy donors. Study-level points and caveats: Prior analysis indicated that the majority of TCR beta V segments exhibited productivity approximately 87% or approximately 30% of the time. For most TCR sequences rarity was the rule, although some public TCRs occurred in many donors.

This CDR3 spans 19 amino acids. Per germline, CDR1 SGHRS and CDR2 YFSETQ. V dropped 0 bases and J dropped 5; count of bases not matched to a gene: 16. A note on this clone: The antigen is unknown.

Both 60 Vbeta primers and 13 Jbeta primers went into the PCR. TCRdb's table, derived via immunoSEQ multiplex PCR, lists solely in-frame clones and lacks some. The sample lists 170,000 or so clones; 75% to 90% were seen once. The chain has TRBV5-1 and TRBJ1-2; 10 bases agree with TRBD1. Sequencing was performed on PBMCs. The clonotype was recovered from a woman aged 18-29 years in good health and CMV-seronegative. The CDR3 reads CASSLAGGQGTTTRYGYTF. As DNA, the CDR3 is TGCGCCAGCAGCTTGGCTGGGGGACAGGGGACAACGACCAGATATGGCTACACCTTC.